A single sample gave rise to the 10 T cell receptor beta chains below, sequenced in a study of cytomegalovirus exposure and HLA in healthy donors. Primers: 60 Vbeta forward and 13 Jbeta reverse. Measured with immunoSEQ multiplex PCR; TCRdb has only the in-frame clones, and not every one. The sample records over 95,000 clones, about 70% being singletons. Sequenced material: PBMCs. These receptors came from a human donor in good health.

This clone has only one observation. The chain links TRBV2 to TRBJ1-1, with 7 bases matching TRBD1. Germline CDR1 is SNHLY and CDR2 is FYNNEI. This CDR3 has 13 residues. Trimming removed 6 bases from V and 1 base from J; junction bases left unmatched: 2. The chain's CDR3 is CASRGTANTEAFF. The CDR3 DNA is TGTGCCAGCAGGGGGACAGCGAACACTGAAGCTTTCTTT.

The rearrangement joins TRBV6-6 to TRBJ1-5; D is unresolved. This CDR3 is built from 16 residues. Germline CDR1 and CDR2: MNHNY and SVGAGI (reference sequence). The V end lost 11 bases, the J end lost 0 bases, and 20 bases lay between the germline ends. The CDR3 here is CAPTLTVWLSNQPQHF. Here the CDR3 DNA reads TGTGCCCCTACCCTTACAGTGTGGCTTAGCAATCAGCCCCAGCATTTT.

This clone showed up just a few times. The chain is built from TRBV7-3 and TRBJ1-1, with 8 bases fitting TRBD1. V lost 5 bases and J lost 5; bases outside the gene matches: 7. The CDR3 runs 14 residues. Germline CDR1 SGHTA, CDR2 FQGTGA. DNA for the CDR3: TGTGCCAGCAGCAGGACAGGGAGAGGAACTGAAGCTTTCTTT. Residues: CASSRTGRGTEAFF.

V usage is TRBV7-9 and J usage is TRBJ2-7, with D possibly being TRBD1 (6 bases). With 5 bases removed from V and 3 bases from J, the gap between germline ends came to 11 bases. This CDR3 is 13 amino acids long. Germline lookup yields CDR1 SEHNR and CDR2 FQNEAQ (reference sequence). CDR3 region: CASSGWDNYEQYF. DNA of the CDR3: TGTGCCAGCAGCGGATGGGACAACTACGAGCAGTACTTC.

CDR3 protein: CASKGRDTDTQYF. The CDR3 DNA follows: TGTGCCAGCAAGGGCAGGGACACAGATACGCAGTATTTT. The V and J genes are TRBV27 and TRBJ2-3; D might be TRBD1 (5 bases). Germline-derived CDR1 and CDR2 are MNHEY and SMNVEV (reference sequence). This CDR3 contains 13 residues. V was trimmed by 7 bases and J by 2 bases, leaving 10 bases between them.

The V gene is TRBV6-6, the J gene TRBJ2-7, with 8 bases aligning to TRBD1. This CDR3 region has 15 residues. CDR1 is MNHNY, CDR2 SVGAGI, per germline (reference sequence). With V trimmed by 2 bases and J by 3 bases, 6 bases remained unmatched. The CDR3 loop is CASSYAPGQVYEQYF. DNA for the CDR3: TGTGCCAGCAGTTACGCCCCGGGACAGGTCTACGAGCAGTACTTC.

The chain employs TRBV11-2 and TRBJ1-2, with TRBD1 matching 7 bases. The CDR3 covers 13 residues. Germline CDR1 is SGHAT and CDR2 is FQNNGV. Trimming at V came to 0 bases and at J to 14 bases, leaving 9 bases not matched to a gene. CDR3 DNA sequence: TGTGCCAGCAGCTTAGATTATGTTCAGGGACAGACCTTC. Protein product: CASSLDYVQGQTF.

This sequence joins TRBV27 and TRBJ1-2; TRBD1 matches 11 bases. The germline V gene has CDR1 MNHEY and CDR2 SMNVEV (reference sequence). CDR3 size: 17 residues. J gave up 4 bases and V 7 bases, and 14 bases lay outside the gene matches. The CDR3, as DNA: TGTGCCAGCATGTCGGGGGTCGGGACAGGGGGTAGCTATGGCTACACCTTC. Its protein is CASMSGVGTGGSYGYTF.

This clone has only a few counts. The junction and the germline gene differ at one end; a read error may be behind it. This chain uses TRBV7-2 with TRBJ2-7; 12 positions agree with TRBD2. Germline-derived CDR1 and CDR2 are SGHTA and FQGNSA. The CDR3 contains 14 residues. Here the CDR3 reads CASSLAGGPSEQYF. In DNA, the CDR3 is TGTGCCAGCAGCCTAGCGGGAGGGCCGTCCGAGCAGTACTTC.

Written as DNA, the CDR3 is TGTGCCAGCAGCAGGCAGACAGGGTCTGGTCAGCCCCAGCATTTT. It is translated as CASSRQTGSGQPQHF. This chain links TRBV7-2 with TRBJ1-5; TRBD1 matches 7 bases. J was trimmed by 6 bases and V by 5 bases; bases with no gene match: 10. Germline assignment: CDR1 SGHTA and CDR2 FQGNSA. The CDR3 is 15 amino acids.